These 7 T cell receptor beta chains originate from one sample sequenced in a study of blood T cells in healthy people across ages. Through a sample-barcoded 5' primer and a J-beta primer mix, a second PCR was run for roughly 6 to 12 cycles. TCRdb reprocessed the 5' RACE reads with MiXCR, giving one entry per CDR3 protein. The profile shows 1 million or so distinct CDR3 sequences, 45% of them singletons. Source material: blood. The receptors originated from a woman aged 55-69 years in good health.

This clonotype was found a few times. The CDR3 loop reads CASSPLKRRPSYNEQFF. The CDR3, as DNA: TGTGCCAGCAGCCCCTTAAAGCGCAGACCCTCCTACAATGAGCAGTTCTTC. The J gene is TRBJ2-1, the V gene TRBV7-2; D is unclear. V lost 5 bases and J lost 0, with 17 bases in between. Germline V gene sequence: CDR1 SGHTA, CDR2 FQGNSA. The CDR3 sequence is 17 residues long.

The gene calls are TRBV12-3 or TRBV12-4 and TRBJ2-7; D remains unclear. Judging by the DNA end, TRBJ2-5 fits better; the J call may be wrong. The CDR3 runs 14 residues. CDR3 bases: TGTGCCAGCAGTTTAAGTCGGACGACGGAGACCCAGTACTTC. Protein product: CASSLSRTTETQYF.

The chain's CDR3 is CASSDQGLTYEQYF. In DNA form, the CDR3 reads TGTGCCAGCAGTGACCAGGGACTGACCTACGAGCAGTACTTC. The chain carries TRBV25-1 and TRBJ2-7; D is perhaps TRBD2 (6 bases). The V end lost 3 bases, the J end lost 2 bases, and 11 bases lay between the germline ends. CDR3 size: 14 residues. The V gene's germline CDR1 is MGHDK and CDR2 SYGVNS.

This chain joins TRBV5-4 and TRBJ2-2; D remains ambiguous. This CDR3 comprises 12 residues. Trimming left V 0 bases short and J 8 bases short, with 5 bases between. Germline CDR1 and CDR2: SGHNT and YYREEE (reference sequence). The CDR3: CASSLVVGELFF. The DNA for the CDR3 is TGTGCCAGCAGCTTGGTTGTGGGGGAGCTGTTTTTT.

At least ten counts were recorded for this clonotype. The V gene is TRBV29-1, the J gene TRBJ1-1; maybe TRBD1 (5 bases). Germline CDR1 SQVTM, CDR2 ANQGSEA. There are 11 residues in the CDR3. V lost 3 bases, J lost 7 bases, and 9 bases lay in between. This CDR3 reads CSVDRQGEAFF. The CDR3 region has the DNA TGCAGCGTTGATCGGCAGGGTGAAGCTTTCTTT.

This clonotype has a handful of counts. CDR3 amino acids: CASSAGQGETQYF. The CDR3 DNA reads TGTGCCAGCAGTGCGGGACAAGGGGAGACCCAGTACTTC. This chain links TRBV6-5 with TRBJ2-5; the D gene could be TRBD1 or TRBD2 (6 bases each). Trimming pared 5 bases from V and 5 bases from J, leaving 12 bases between. The CDR3 spans 13 residues. CDR1 and CDR2 (germline): MNHEY, SVGAGI.

The chain has TRBV7-3 and TRBJ2-3; 7 bases line up with TRBD1. This CDR3 contains 15 residues. The trim removed 4 bases at V and 1 base at J, leaving 5 bases unmatched. The V gene's germline CDR1 is SGHTA and CDR2 FQGTGA. The CDR3 loop reads CASSSTGSGTDTQYF. CDR3 coding DNA: TGTGCCAGCAGCTCGACAGGGAGTGGCACAGATACGCAGTATTTT.